The rows below give T cell receptor beta chains drawn from one sample of a study of blood T cell repertoires in COVID-19. The repertoire was sequenced with immunoSEQ multiplex PCR; TCRdb's copy has only in-frame clones and lacks some. The sample yields about 240,000 clones, about four fifths seen once. Sequencing input: peripheral blood. Receptors originate from a woman between 18 and 29 years old with acute or convalescent COVID-19. Both conserved end residues are part of each CDR3. Each record gives: J gene, clone size, V gene, D gene, CDR3 protein, CDR3 DNA. The D gene is left open where the match is weak. Part of the rows lack a size; the others show once, few, many or a class for expanded clones.

J: TRBJ2-7
size: .
V: TRBV7-8
D: TRBD2
CDR3: CASSFPSGGSPTYEQYF
DNA: TGTGCCAGCAGCTTCCCATCGGGCGGGAGCCCCACCTACGAGCAGTACTTC

J: TRBJ1-2
size: .
V: TRBV6-5
D: .
CDR3: CASSYGQGFYGYTF
DNA: TGTGCCAGCAGTTACGGTCAGGGGTTCTATGGCTACACCTTC

J: TRBJ1-2
size: .
V: TRBV6-1
D: TRBD1
CDR3: CASSEGTGLGGYTF
DNA: TGTGCCAGCAGTGAAGGGACAGGGCTAGGTGGCTACACCTTC

J: TRBJ2-1
size: .
V: TRBV25-1
D: TRBD2
CDR3: CASSGIAGLSSYNEQFF
DNA: TGTGCCAGCAGTGGGATAGCGGGCCTCAGCTCCTACAATGAGCAGTTCTTC

J: TRBJ1-4
size: .
V: TRBV10-3
D: .
CDR3: CAIRPHTGNEGPTNEKLFF
DNA: TGTGCCATCAGGCCCCACACAGGGAATGAGGGGCCAACTAATGAAAAACTGTTTTTT

J: TRBJ2-7
size: once
V: TRBV21-1
D: .
CDR3: CASSNLPTIWTVPLNYEQYF
DNA: TGTGCCAGCAGCAATCTTCCCACCATATGGACTGTTCCTCTAAATTACGAGCAGTACTTC

J: TRBJ1-2
size: .
V: TRBV11-2
D: .
CDR3: CASSSNGGGGYTF
DNA: TGTGCCAGCAGCTCTAACGGCGGGGGTGGCTACACCTTC

J: TRBJ2-7
size: .
V: TRBV9
D: TRBD1
CDR3: CASSPGGGDYEQYF
DNA: TGTGCCAGCAGCCCAGGGGGCGGAGATTACGAGCAGTACTTC

J: TRBJ1-1
size: .
V: TRBV3-1/TRBV3-2
D: .
CDR3: CASSQRGGTEAFF
DNA: TGTGCCAGCAGCCAACGGGGGGGCACTGAAGCTTTCTTT

J: TRBJ2-3
size: once
V: TRBV9
D: .
CDR3: CASSAARGIRTDTQYF
DNA: TGTGCCAGCAGCGCGGCCCGGGGGATAAGGACAGATACGCAGTATTTT

J: TRBJ2-7
size: .
V: TRBV9
D: .
CDR3: CASSVQGRGGDEQYF
DNA: TGTGCCAGCAGCGTCCAAGGCCGCGGAGGGGACGAGCAGTACTTC

J: TRBJ1-1
size: .
V: TRBV25-1
D: .
CDR3: CASSERGGTEAFF
DNA: TGTGCCAGCAGTGAAAGGGGGGGCACTGAAGCTTTCTTT

J: TRBJ1-2
size: once
V: TRBV28
D: .
CDR3: CATQDYGYTF
DNA: TGTGCCACCCAGGACTATGGCTACACCTTC

J: TRBJ2-1
size: once
V: TRBV7-3
D: TRBD2
CDR3: CASSSGLAPNEQFF
DNA: TGTGCCAGCAGCTCGGGACTAGCTCCCAATGAGCAGTTCTTC

J: TRBJ1-1
size: .
V: TRBV6-1
D: .
CDR3: CASSEDRRNTEAFF
DNA: TGTGCCAGCAGTGAAGACAGGAGAAACACTGAAGCTTTCTTT

J: TRBJ2-1
size: .
V: TRBV28
D: .
CDR3: CASSLTSSHNEQFF
DNA: TGTGCCAGCAGTTTGACTAGTTCCCACAATGAGCAGTTCTTC

J: TRBJ1-3
size: .
V: TRBV18
D: TRBD1
CDR3: CASSPRDRGATGNTIYF
DNA: TGTGCCAGCTCACCACGGGACAGGGGGGCTACTGGAAACACCATATATTTT

J: TRBJ2-7
size: .
V: TRBV3-1/TRBV3-2
D: .
CDR3: CASSQGGSGPPGQYF
DNA: TGTGCCAGCAGCCAAGGAGGTAGCGGCCCCCCTGGGCAGTACTTC

J: TRBJ1-4
size: .
V: TRBV28
D: .
CDR3: CASSTSATNEKLFF
DNA: TGTGCCAGCTCGACATCTGCAACTAATGAAAAACTGTTTTTT

J: TRBJ2-1
size: once
V: TRBV11-2
D: .
CDR3: CASSPRLVSYNEQFF
DNA: TGTGCCAGCAGCCCCCGACTAGTTTCCTACAATGAGCAGTTCTTC

J: TRBJ2-1
size: once
V: TRBV7-3
D: .
CDR3: CASSYQGNEQFF
DNA: TGTGCCAGCAGTTATCAGGGCAATGAGCAGTTCTTC

J: TRBJ1-2
size: few
V: TRBV29-1
D: .
CDR3: CSVEPNGENNYGYTF
DNA: TGCAGCGTTGAACCTAACGGGGAGAATAACTATGGCTACACCTTC

J: TRBJ2-7
size: .
V: TRBV7-2
D: TRBD2
CDR3: CASSLVASGNYYEQYF
DNA: TGTGCCAGCAGCTTAGTCGCTAGCGGAAACTACTACGAGCAGTACTTC

J: TRBJ2-1
size: .
V: TRBV6-2/TRBV6-3
D: TRBD2
CDR3: CASSYSRLAGDEQFF
DNA: TGTGCCAGCAGTTACTCGAGGCTAGCGGGCGATGAGCAGTTCTTC

J: TRBJ1-1
size: .
V: TRBV12-3/TRBV12-4
D: .
CDR3: CASSHGGMRAFF
DNA: TGTGCCAGCAGCCATGGAGGAATGCGGGCTTTCTTT

J: TRBJ1-2
size: .
V: TRBV2
D: TRBD1
CDR3: CASSSTGDGYGYTF
DNA: TGTGCCAGCAGCTCCACAGGGGACGGGTATGGCTACACCTTC

J: TRBJ2-1
size: .
V: TRBV7-2
D: .
CDR3: CASSLMGGQFF
DNA: TGTGCCAGCAGCTTAATGGGGGGGCAGTTCTTC

J: TRBJ2-1
size: .
V: TRBV19
D: TRBD2
CDR3: CATTAGGPYNEQFF
DNA: TGTGCCACGACAGCGGGAGGGCCTTACAATGAGCAGTTCTTC

J: TRBJ2-3
size: .
V: TRBV6-5
D: .
CDR3: CASSDSEASTDTQYF
DNA: TGTGCCAGCAGTGACTCAGAAGCTAGCACAGATACGCAGTATTTT

J: TRBJ1-5
size: .
V: TRBV19
D: .
CDR3: CASSIIRLFRDQPQHF
DNA: TGTGCCAGTAGTATAATCAGACTTTTCCGGGATCAGCCCCAGCATTTT

J: TRBJ1-1
size: .
V: TRBV14
D: .
CDR3: CASGNMNTEAFF
DNA: TGTGCCAGCGGTAACATGAACACTGAAGCTTTCTTT

J: TRBJ1-1
size: .
V: TRBV29-1
D: .
CDR3: CSSEGLGTEAFF
DNA: TGCAGCTCCGAGGGACTGGGCACTGAAGCTTTCTTT

J: TRBJ2-2
size: .
V: TRBV6-2/TRBV6-3
D: .
CDR3: CASSNHRVMAGELFF
DNA: TGTGCCAGCAGTAACCACAGGGTTATGGCCGGGGAGCTGTTTTTT

J: TRBJ1-1
size: .
V: TRBV18
D: .
CDR3: CASSPDRYTEAFF
DNA: TGTGCCAGCTCACCGGACAGATACACTGAAGCTTTCTTT

J: TRBJ1-2
size: .
V: TRBV12-3/TRBV12-4
D: TRBD1
CDR3: CASSRTTGDGYTF
DNA: TGTGCCAGCAGCCGAACTACAGGGGATGGCTACACCTTC

J: TRBJ2-7
size: once
V: TRBV30
D: .
CDR3: CAWSVSGTEDEQYF
DNA: TGTGCCTGGAGTGTATCCGGTACCGAGGACGAGCAGTACTTC

J: TRBJ1-1
size: .
V: TRBV19
D: .
CDR3: CASISRPLNTEAFF
DNA: TGTGCCAGTATCTCGAGGCCCTTGAACACTGAAGCTTTCTTT

J: TRBJ2-5
size: .
V: TRBV3-1/TRBV3-2
D: TRBD2
CDR3: CASSLSGGQETQYF
DNA: TGTGCCAGCAGCCTGTCGGGGGGTCAAGAGACCCAGTACTTC

J: TRBJ1-1
size: .
V: TRBV9
D: .
CDR3: CASSVGSQGLKNTEAFF
DNA: TGTGCCAGCAGCGTAGGATCCCAGGGCCTGAAGAACACTGAAGCTTTCTTT

J: TRBJ1-5
size: .
V: TRBV7-8
D: .
CDR3: CASSLGSGHQPQHF
DNA: TGTGCCAGCAGCTTAGGATCAGGGCATCAGCCCCAGCATTTT

J: TRBJ2-1
size: .
V: TRBV19
D: TRBD1
CDR3: CASSIGRQGRYNEQFF
DNA: TGTGCCAGTAGTATAGGGAGACAGGGGCGCTACAATGAGCAGTTCTTC